This passage covers 19 T cell receptor beta chains from one sample sequenced in a study of blood T cell repertoires in COVID-19. Clones were read by immunoSEQ multiplex PCR, and TCRdb kept only the in-frame ones, dropping some. The data contain more than 150,000 clones, less than 90% of them singletons. Sequenced input: peripheral blood. These receptors came from a man aged 70 or older with active or convalescent COVID-19.

The rearrangement uses TRBV24-1 and TRBJ1-2, with a tentative D call TRBD1 (5 bases). Germline CDR1 reads KGHDR; CDR2 reads SFDVKD. There are 14 residues in the CDR3. V was clipped by 3 bases and J by 2 bases, with 9 bases between them. The CDR3 region is CATSDGTYNYGYTF. The CDR3 bases are TGTGCCACCAGTGATGGGACTTACAACTATGGCTACACCTTC.

This clone was counted a single time. The genes are TRBV18 and TRBJ2-1, with a possible D match to TRBD2 (6 bases). The CDR3 spans 13 residues. Deletions cut 8 bases from V and 7 bases from J, with 15 bases between. Germline V gene lookup returns CDR1 KGHSH and CDR2 LQKENI. This CDR3 is CASTPGTENEQFF. CDR3 DNA: TGTGCCAGCACTCCCGGGACTGAAAATGAGCAGTTCTTC.

A few counts support this clone. This chain uses TRBV6-1 with TRBJ1-2, with D uncertain. Trimming took 2 bases from V and 8 from J, leaving 15 bases between them. The germline V gene encodes CDR1 MNHNS and CDR2 SASEGT. The length of the CDR3 is 14 residues. CDR3 DNA: TGTGCCAGCAGTGAATCTGGCGGGCGCAGGGGCTACACCTTC. Its translation is CASSESGGRRGYTF.

The chain uses TRBV6-5 and TRBJ2-2; the D gene is possibly TRBD1 (6 bases). V lost 11 bases to trimming and J lost 5 bases, with 15 bases between them. This CDR3 is built from 13 residues. Looked up from germline, CDR1 is MNHEY and CDR2 is SVGAGI. CDR3 region: CAWSRDITGELFF. CDR3 DNA sequence: TGTGCCTGGTCCCGGGACATTACCGGGGAGCTGTTTTTT.

The J gene is TRBJ1-1, the V gene TRBV19, with TRBD1 matching over 11 bases. J lost 2 bases, V lost 6 bases, and 8 bases had no gene match. Germline V gene sequence: CDR1 LNHDA, CDR2 SQIVND (reference sequence). The CDR3 has 16 residues. As DNA, the CDR3 is TGTGCCAGTAGGGGAGGACAGGGGGCGCGAAACACTGAAGCTTTCTTT. Amino acids: CASRGGQGARNTEAFF.

The chain combines TRBV5-1 with TRBJ1-1, with 10 bases fitting TRBD1. With 2 bases clipped from V and 6 bases from J, the junction kept 16 bases outside the gene matches. Germline V gene lookup returns CDR1 SGHRS and CDR2 YFSETQ. CDR3 length: 18 residues. This CDR3 is CASSFQPPTGGAYAEAFF. CDR3 DNA sequence: TGCGCCAGCAGCTTCCAACCCCCGACAGGGGGCGCTTACGCTGAAGCTTTCTTT.

The genes are TRBV18 and TRBJ2-2; a weak D match, TRBD1 (6 bases). Trimming removed 4 bases at V and 0 bases at J, with 12 bases between. Germline V CDR1 and CDR2: KGHSH, LQKENI. The CDR3 has 16 residues. The CDR3 DNA reads as TGTGCCAGCTCACGTGAGACAGGCTCGAACACCGGGGAGCTGTTTTTT. It is translated as CASSRETGSNTGELFF.

This chain links TRBV6-1 with TRBJ1-1; D is unresolved. The CDR3 extends over 14 amino acids. Trimming removed 3 bases from V and 1 base from J, with 9 bases in between. Germline V gives CDR1 MNHNS, CDR2 SASEGT. The CDR3 region has the DNA TGTGCCAGCAGTGAGGGCCCCGGGAACACTGAAGCTTTCTTT. This gives the protein CASSEGPGNTEAFF.

The V and J genes are TRBV7-9 and TRBJ1-2, with 8 bases fitting TRBD1. J gave up 8 bases and V 2 bases, and 10 bases lay outside the gene matches. Germline CDR1 is SEHNR and CDR2 is FQNEAQ (reference sequence). This CDR3 spans 15 amino acids. CDR3 in amino acids: CASSLMGAGGVGYTF. The CDR3 DNA follows: TGTGCCAGCAGCTTAATGGGGGCAGGGGGCGTCGGCTACACCTTC.

This chain connects TRBV5-1 to TRBJ2-3; TRBD2 matches at 12 bases. V was clipped by 4 bases and J by 1 base; unmatched bases: 10. Germline V lookup: CDR1 SGHRS, CDR2 YFSETQ. The CDR3 has 18 amino acids. As DNA, the CDR3 is TGCGCCAGCAGCCCGGGACTAGCGGGCGTCCGACGCACAGATACGCAGTATTTT. Translation: CASSPGLAGVRRTDTQYF.

The gene calls are TRBV30 and TRBJ1-2, with a weak D call TRBD1 (5 bases). CDR1 and CDR2 from the germline V gene are GTSNPN and SVGIG (reference sequence). The CDR3 is 11 residues long. Trimming took 8 bases from V and 3 from J, leaving 10 bases between them. The DNA for the CDR3 is TGTGCCGGAGGGGACCACTATGGCTACACCTTC. Translating it yields CAGGDHYGYTF.

Here the CDR3 DNA reads TGCGCCAGCAGCCAAGAATCCAGAAAAAACACCGGGGAGCTGTTTTTT. Translating it yields CASSQESRKNTGELFF. The V gene is TRBV4-3, the J gene TRBJ2-2; unclear D gene. CDR3 length: 16 amino acids. CDR1 is LGHNA, CDR2 YSLEER, per germline. The germline V and J ends were trimmed by 0 bases and 2 bases, with 10 bases remaining between them.

This clone was found many times. This sequence joins TRBV5-4 and TRBJ1-2, with 11 bases fitting TRBD1. Trimming removed 0 bases from V and 1 base from J; junction bases left unmatched: 5. Germline lookup yields CDR1 SGHNT and CDR2 YYREEE (reference sequence). The CDR3 has 17 residues. DNA of the CDR3: TGTGCCAGCAGCTTGGACTGGACAGGGGGCCTTAACTATGGCTACACCTTC. Translation gives CASSLDWTGGLNYGYTF.

The chain links TRBV5-5 to TRBJ2-1; tentatively, D is TRBD1 (6 bases). The germline V gene has CDR1 SGHKS and CDR2 YYEKEE (reference sequence). V gave up 4 bases and J gave up 4 bases, with 15 bases separating them. The CDR3 has 15 amino acids. The CDR3 is CASSLLVGAYNEQFF. The CDR3 DNA is TGTGCCAGCAGCCTCCTAGTGGGGGCTTACAATGAGCAGTTCTTC.

The V and J genes are TRBV5-1 and TRBJ2-5; 7 bases line up with TRBD2. Germline loops: CDR1 SGHRS, CDR2 YFSETQ. The CDR3 runs 15 residues. Germline trimming cut 1 base from V and 5 bases from J; bases unmatched to any gene: 8. The CDR3 loop is CASSLFSGGGETQYF. CDR3 nucleotide sequence: TGCGCCAGCAGCTTGTTCTCTGGGGGAGGGGAGACCCAGTACTTC.

The J gene is TRBJ1-1, the V gene TRBV5-1; 8 bases map to TRBD1. The trim removed 0 bases at V and 5 bases at J, leaving 6 bases unmatched. Germline V gene data show CDR1 as SGHRS and CDR2 as YFSETQ. The CDR3 extends over 15 amino acids. CDR3 DNA sequence: TGCGCCAGCAGCTTGGGGACAGGGAGTCGAACTGAAGCTTTCTTT. It yields the protein CASSLGTGSRTEAFF.

The V gene is TRBV6-2 or TRBV6-3, the J gene TRBJ2-7, with TRBD1 matching over 7 bases. The CDR3 runs to 14 residues. Germline CDR1 MNHEY, CDR2 SVGEGT. Losses at the gene ends were 5 bases for V and 4 bases for J; bases not matched to a gene: 8. In nucleotides, the CDR3 is TGTGCCAGCAGTACGTACAGGGGAAGGTACGAGCAGTACTTC. The encoded protein is CASSTYRGRYEQYF.

The chain couples TRBV28 to TRBJ1-1; D ambiguous. This CDR3 region has 14 residues. Trimming stripped 6 bases from V and 0 bases from J, with 11 bases between. Germline lookup yields CDR1 MDHEN and CDR2 SYDVKM. In DNA form, the CDR3 reads TGTGCCAGCAGGTACAGTCAAATGAACACTGAAGCTTTCTTT. This encodes CASRYSQMNTEAFF.

The rearrangement uses TRBV11-3 and TRBJ2-3; 11 bases map to TRBD1. CDR3 size: 17 residues. V lost 3 bases to trimming and J lost 5 bases; unmatched junction nucleotides: 10. CDR1 is SGHNT and CDR2 is YENEEA in the germline V gene. The CDR3, as DNA: TGTGCCAGCAGCTTCGGGACAGGGGGTGAAAGTGGAGATACGCAGTATTTT. Its protein is CASSFGTGGESGDTQYF.